This T cell receptor (beta chain) was found in a study of shared clonotypes between healthy human individuals. CD4+ cells underwent separation, giving CD45RA+ naive and CD45RA-negative memory subsets. Many counts were recorded for this clone. Its specificity is not known. Produced via immunoSEQ multiplex PCR; TCRdb's table is partial and in-frame only. The sample gives around 1,000,000 clones, about 80% of which show up once; roughly 0.82% is in the top ten. Overall study results and limits: Naive subsets typically showed greater estimated richness than memory subsets.

The sample was memory CD4+ T cells from PBMCs. The subset denotes: CD45RA-negative fraction. The receptor was derived from a man younger than 30 in good health. Some clones in this sample may be carry-over from other donors' samples.

CDR3 loop: CASSPQEGGARTEAFF. The CDR3 DNA reads as TGTGCCAGCTCACCCCAAGAAGGGGGCGCGAGGACTGAAGCTTTCTTT. The chain joins TRBV18 to TRBJ1-1, with 7 bases lining up with TRBD1. The germline CDR1 and CDR2 sequences are KGHSH and LQKENI. The CDR3 extends over 16 amino acids. V trimming: 3 bases; J trimming: 5 bases; junction bases outside the gene matches: 12. The whole variable domain, remainder taken from reference TRBV18 and TRBJ1-1, is NAGVMQNPRHLVRRRGQEARLRCSPMKGHSHVYWYRQLPEEGLKFMVYLQKENIIDESGMPKERFSAEFPKEGPSILRIQQVVRGDSAAYFCASSPQEGGARTEAFFGQGTRLTVV.